The 18 T cell receptor beta chains listed next were all sequenced from one sample in a study of Graves' ophthalmopathy and Graves' hyperthyroidism. RNA served as the template for amplifying TCR beta CDR3 regions. RT-PCR with HTBI primers came first, then second-round multiplex PCR. TCRdb recomputed calls from the multiplex PCR reads with MiXCR, one row per CDR3 protein. Of approximately 210,000 distinct CDR3 sequences detected, around 30% appear once; the ten largest clones hold around 10%. Sequenced input: peripheral blood. These receptors all come from a man in his fifties or sixties with Graves' ophthalmopathy.

This clonotype came up many times. The chain recombines TRBV11-3 with TRBJ2-5; TRBD1 matches 7 bases. Germline V gene sequence: CDR1 SGHNT, CDR2 YENEEA. After removal of 0 bases from V and 1 base from J, the junction contained 2 bases not matched to a gene. This CDR3 contains 15 residues. The DNA of the CDR3 is TGTGCCAGCAGCTTAGAGGCAGGGGGCCAAGAGACCCAGTACTTC. It codes for CASSLEAGGQETQYF.

The chain carries TRBV28 and TRBJ1-1; D perhaps matches TRBD1 (6 bases). Between the trimmed V and J ends, which lost 5 bases and 2 bases, there was a span of 15 bases. The germline gives CDR1 MDHEN, CDR2 SYDVKM. There are 15 residues in the CDR3. The CDR3 nucleotides are TGTGCCAGCAGTCAGACGACAGGAGCAAACACTGAAGCTTTCTTT. This sequence encodes CASSQTTGANTEAFF. The complete variable domain, with remaining parts taken from reference TRBV28 and TRBJ1-1, reads DVKVTQSSRYLVKRTGEKVFLECVQDMDHENMFWYRQDPGLGLRLIYFSYDVKMKEKGDIPEGYSVSREKKERFSLILESASTNQTSMYLCASSQTTGANTEAFFGQGTRLTVV.

This clonotype was observed a handful of times. V usage is TRBV10-3 and J usage is TRBJ2-5, with 8 nucleotides matching TRBD1. After removal of 6 bases from V and 5 bases from J, the junction contained 8 bases not matched to a gene. The CDR3 totals 14 residues. Per germline, CDR1 ENHRY and CDR2 SYGVKD. The CDR3 region has the DNA TGTGCCATCAGGGTCAGCACAGGGGGGGAGACCCAGTACTTC. The encoded protein is CAIRVSTGGETQYF.

The chain carries TRBV27 and TRBJ2-2; 10 nucleotides agree with TRBD2. This CDR3 has 16 amino acids. Looked up from germline, CDR1 is MNHEY and CDR2 is SMNVEV (reference sequence). With 5 bases clipped from V and 4 bases from J, the junction kept 7 bases outside the gene matches. CDR3 protein: CASSLLSGRATGELFF. CDR3 in DNA: TGTGCCAGCAGTCTACTCAGCGGGAGGGCCACCGGGGAGCTGTTTTTT.

This clonotype was seen repeatedly, ten times or more. The chain recombines TRBV5-1 with TRBJ1-2; TRBD1 matches at 8 bases. CDR1 SGHRS and CDR2 YFSETQ come from the germline V gene. The CDR3 is 14 amino acids. The V and J ends lost 0 bases and 6 bases, in that order; junction bases with no gene match: 4. The CDR3 nucleotides read TGCGCCAGCAGCTTGGTGCAGGGGGCGGATGGCTACACCTTC. Translating gives CASSLVQGADGYTF.

This sequence joins TRBV6-1 and TRBJ1-2, with 9 bases fitting TRBD1. The germline gives CDR1 MNHNS, CDR2 SASEGT. The CDR3 has 13 amino acids. V gave up 4 bases and J gave up 8 bases; unmatched junction bases: 5. The CDR3 coding sequence is TGTGCCAGCAGTGGGGACAGGGCTAAAGGCTACACCTTC. Translated, it gives CASSGDRAKGYTF.

This clonotype was seen repeatedly, ten times or more. V gene TRBV7-6 combines with J gene TRBJ2-7; possible D gene TRBD1, 6 bases. Looked up from germline, CDR1 is SGHVS and CDR2 is FNYEAQ. V dropped 4 bases and J dropped 5 bases, with 9 bases sitting between them. The CDR3 covers 12 residues. CDR3 loop: CASSSTGHEQYF. CDR3 coding DNA: TGTGCCAGCAGCTCGACAGGCCACGAGCAGTACTTC. Supplemented by reference TRBV7-6 and TRBJ2-7, the full variable domain reads GAGVSQSPRYKVTKRGQDVALRCDPISGHVSLYWYRQALGQGPEFLTYFNYEAQQDKSGLPNDRFSAERPEGSISTLTIQRTEQRDSAMYRCASSSTGHEQYFGPGTRLTVT.

This clonotype was seen ten or more times. The chain recombines TRBV12-3 or TRBV12-4 with TRBJ1-1; no definite D call. V dropped 4 bases and J dropped 5 bases, with 20 bases sitting between them. The CDR3 covers 16 residues. Here the CDR3 DNA reads TGTGCCAGCAGTTCCTTTCTCTCACCCGTAGGTACTGAAGCTTTCTTT. Encoded protein: CASSSFLSPVGTEAFF.

This clonotype was found many times. At one end the junction does not follow the germline gene, possibly because of a read error. V gene TRBV12-3 or TRBV12-4 combines with J gene TRBJ2-5; TRBD2 might be the D (7 bases). The CDR3 runs 15 residues. The CDR3 here is CASSGQRGRQETQYF. The CDR3 region has the DNA TGTGCCAGCAGCGGACAGCGGGGAAGGCAAGAAACCCAGTACTTC.

V is TRBV9 and J is TRBJ2-7; no clear D gene. Deletions cut 0 bases from V and 2 bases from J, with 12 bases between. This CDR3 spans 15 amino acids. CDR1 is SGDLS and CDR2 is YYNGEE in the germline V gene. CDR3 sequence reads: CASSVGNSLTYEQYF. CDR3 nucleotide sequence: TGTGCCAGCAGCGTAGGGAATTCTCTAACCTACGAGCAGTACTTC.

The table lists this clonotype with many counts. The chain links TRBV3-1 to TRBJ1-1; no clear D gene. The germline gives CDR1 LGHDT, CDR2 YNNKEL (reference sequence). This CDR3 is built from 16 residues. The V end was cut by 2 bases, the J end by 0 bases, with 13 bases between. The CDR3 sequence: CASSQPGVSLNTEAFF. The CDR3 coding sequence is TGTGCCAGCAGCCAACCTGGGGTTTCGCTGAACACTGAAGCTTTCTTT.

This clonotype was counted ten times or more. The gene calls are TRBV28 and TRBJ2-7, with 10 nucleotides matching TRBD2. V shed 5 bases and J 3 bases; nucleotides not matched to a gene: 4. The CDR3 has 14 amino acids. Germline lookup yields CDR1 MDHEN and CDR2 SYDVKM. CDR3 protein: CASSPGTSDYEQYF. The CDR3 DNA sequence: TGTGCCAGCAGTCCCGGGACTAGCGACTACGAGCAGTACTTC.

This clonotype was found many times. CDR3 sequence: CASSPWTYGYTF. CDR3 in DNA: TGTGCCAGCAGTCCTTGGACCTATGGCTACACCTTC. The rearrangement links TRBV6-5 to TRBJ1-2, with D unresolved. V gave up 5 bases and J gave up 4 bases, with 8 bases separating them. The germline V gene encodes CDR1 MNHEY and CDR2 SVGAGI. The length of the CDR3 is 12 residues.

The V call is TRBV6-5, the J call TRBJ2-7; D gene uncertain. The V gene's germline CDR1 is MNHEY and CDR2 SVGAGI. V was pared by 4 bases and J by 0 bases, with 13 bases between. The CDR3 spans 15 residues. The CDR3 DNA is TGTGCCAGCAGTTCACCGAACACTGGCTCCTACGAGCAGTACTTC. The encoded protein is CASSSPNTGSYEQYF.

This clonotype was counted many times. The V call is TRBV20-1, the J call TRBJ2-7; 8 positions agree with TRBD1. The trim removed 2 bases at V and 4 bases at J, leaving 10 bases unmatched. The CDR3 runs to 15 residues. Germline-derived CDR1 and CDR2 are DFQATT and SNEGSKA (reference sequence). CDR3 protein: CSARMSGQVPYEQYF. CDR3 sequence (DNA): TGCAGTGCTAGAATGTCGGGACAGGTACCTTACGAGCAGTACTTC.

This clonotype was seen ten or more times. J is TRBJ1-1 and V is TRBV11-3; D perhaps matches TRBD1 (5 bases). This CDR3 has 16 amino acids. Germline CDR1 SGHNT, CDR2 YENEEA. Trimming cost V 2 bases and J 0 bases, with 13 bases left between them. CDR3 sequence (DNA): TGTGCCAGCAGCTTAATACCCCCAGGGATGAACACTGAAGCTTTCTTT. Amino acid sequence: CASSLIPPGMNTEAFF.

This clonotype was picked up many times. The chain's CDR3 is CASTLDNQETQYF. In DNA, the CDR3 is TGTGCCAGCACCTTGGACAATCAAGAGACCCAGTACTTC. The chain links TRBV12-3 or TRBV12-4 to TRBJ2-5, with D possibly being TRBD1 (5 bases). CDR3 size: 13 residues. Trimming cost V 7 bases and J 2 bases, with 11 bases left between them.

This chain joins TRBV6-2 or TRBV6-3 and TRBJ1-5, with TRBD1 matching over 12 bases. After removal of 7 bases from V and 7 bases from J, the junction contained 8 bases not matched to a gene. The CDR3 contains 15 residues. Germline V lookup: CDR1 MNHEY, CDR2 SVGEGT. For the CDR3, the DNA is TGTGCCAGCACCTGGGACAGGGGGCGCGTACAGCCCCAGCATTTT. Amino acids: CASTWDRGRVQPQHF.